Each of the 4 T cell receptor beta chains below was sequenced from the same sample in a study of cytomegalovirus exposure and HLA in healthy donors. Primers included in the PCR were 60 Vbeta and 13 Jbeta primers. Some clones are missing from TCRdb's copy, which holds only in-frame ones; the method was immunoSEQ multiplex PCR. The profile covers some 190,000 clones, with 80% to 90% appearing a single time and 1.3% taken by the ten largest. The sample consisted of PBMCs. These receptors were taken from a man aged 25 to 40 in good health and CMV-seronegative.

The chain recombines TRBV5-5 with TRBJ2-1; 10 positions match TRBD2. Trimming cost V 4 bases and J 0 bases; bases outside gene matches: 7. The CDR3 loop spans 17 amino acids. Germline loops: CDR1 SGHKS, CDR2 YYEKEE (reference sequence). The CDR3 DNA reads TGTGCCAGCAGCACCAGACTAGCGGGCCACTCCTACAATGAGCAGTTCTTC. This codes for CASSTRLAGHSYNEQFF.

V is TRBV7-6 and J is TRBJ2-7; 9 bases align to TRBD1. CDR1 and CDR2 from the germline V gene are SGHVS and FNYEAQ. The CDR3 runs 16 residues. V gave up 5 bases and J gave up 1 base; unmatched junction bases: 9. The CDR3 nucleotides are TGTGCCAGCAGCCCGCTGACAGGGGGTTCATCCTACGAGCAGTACTTC. Translation gives CASSPLTGGSSYEQYF.

The chain uses TRBV19 and TRBJ1-4; unclear D gene. CDR1 and CDR2 (germline): LNHDA, SQIVND (reference sequence). V dropped 3 bases and J dropped 6 bases, with 11 bases sitting between them. The CDR3 extends over 14 amino acids. The CDR3 bases are TGTGCCAGTAGTATGACTTTGACTGATGAAAAACTGTTTTTT. Residues: CASSMTLTDEKLFF. The variable domain in full, with the rest retrieved from reference TRBV19 and TRBJ1-4, is DGGITQSPKYLFRKEGQNVTLSCEQNLNHDAMYWYRQDPGQGLRLIYYSQIVNDFQKGDIAEGYSVSREKKESFPLTVTSAQKNPTAFYLCASSMTLTDEKLFFGSGTQLSVL.

The CDR3: CASSSGTGGVLYEQYF. CDR3 in DNA: TGTGCCAGCAGCTCCGGGACAGGGGGCGTGCTCTACGAGCAGTACTTC. The chain is built from TRBV7-9 and TRBJ2-7; TRBD1 matches 12 bases. This CDR3 contains 16 residues. The V gene's germline CDR1 is SEHNR and CDR2 FQNEAQ (reference sequence). V shed 4 bases, J shed 3 bases, and the junction held 7 bases outside the gene matches.